These 26 T cell receptor beta chains came from one sample sequenced in a study of T cell changes during pregnancy in multiple sclerosis. This table comes from immunoSEQ multiplex PCR, and its TCRdb copy is limited to in-frame clones, with some not included. The repertoire holds about 57,000 clones, with 92% as singletons. The input for sequencing was CD4+ T cells from peripheral blood mononuclear cells, taken in the second trimester of pregnancy. The receptors originated from a female donor with multiple sclerosis, enrolled in a pregnancy study.

The gene calls are TRBV28 and TRBJ2-7, with D tentatively TRBD1 (6 bases). The germline CDR1 and CDR2 sequences are MDHEN and SYDVKM. V was pared by 2 bases and J by 2 bases, with 10 bases between. The CDR3 contains 14 residues. CDR3 sequence reads: CASSLVDRTYEQYF. Written as DNA, the CDR3 is TGTGCCAGCAGTTTAGTAGACAGGACCTACGAGCAGTACTTC.

The DNA of the CDR3 is TGTGCCAGCAGCTACCGGGACAACCAAGAGACCCAGTACTTC. Translation: CASSYRDNQETQYF. The chain links TRBV9 to TRBJ2-5; D possibly corresponds to TRBD1 (6 bases). Trimming pared 4 bases from V and 0 bases from J, leaving 10 bases between. CDR3 length: 14 residues. Per germline, CDR1 SGDLS and CDR2 YYNGEE.

V gene TRBV30 combines with J gene TRBJ2-3; perhaps TRBD1 as D (5 bases). CDR1 and CDR2 (germline): GTSNPN, SVGIG (reference sequence). The V end was cut by 4 bases, the J end by 1 base, with 15 bases between. The CDR3 length is 15 residues. The CDR3 is CAWNSEGAGTDTQYF. The CDR3 DNA reads as TGTGCCTGGAACTCTGAAGGGGCTGGCACAGATACGCAGTATTTT. The whole variable domain, remainder taken from reference TRBV30 and TRBJ2-3, is SQTIHQWPATLVQPVGSPLSLECTVEGTSNPNLYWYRQAAGRGLQLLFYSVGIGQISSEVPQNLSASRPQDRQFILSSKKLLLSDSGFYLCAWNSEGAGTDTQYFGPGTRLTVL.

This clone was observed once. The junction shows a germline mismatch at one end, possibly a read error. The chain joins TRBV14 to TRBJ1-1; no clear D. The CDR3 extends over 13 amino acids. The germline CDR1 and CDR2 sequences are SGHDN and FVKESK. CDR3 residues: CASTQLLNTEAFF. In DNA, the CDR3 is TGTGCCAGCACCCAATTATTGAACACTGAAGCTTTCTTT.

The chain uses TRBV30 and TRBJ1-2, with 9 bases that match TRBD1. CDR3 size: 14 residues. Germline CDR1 reads GTSNPN; CDR2 reads SVGIG (reference sequence). The trim removed 3 bases at V and 4 bases at J, leaving 6 bases unmatched. In DNA form, the CDR3 reads TGTGCCTGGAGGCCCCCGGGACAGGGCTATGGCTACACCTTC. It is translated as CAWRPPGQGYGYTF.

The rearrangement joins TRBV7-9 to TRBJ2-5; 8 bases line up with TRBD2. CDR1 is SEHNR and CDR2 is FQNEAQ in the germline V gene (reference sequence). CDR3 length: 13 amino acids. V shed 8 bases and J 3 bases; nucleotides not matched to a gene: 5. CDR3 DNA: TGTGCCAGCCTCCGGCGGGGGGAAGAGACCCAGTACTTC. Its translation: CASLRRGEETQYF.

V usage is TRBV19 and J usage is TRBJ1-5; possibly TRBD1 for D (5 bases). The germline V gene encodes CDR1 LNHDA and CDR2 SQIVND (reference sequence). The V and J ends lost 5 bases and 7 bases respectively, with 15 bases between them. This CDR3 comprises 14 residues. CDR3 loop: CASSPIQGWQPQHF. The CDR3 bases are TGTGCCAGTAGTCCGATCCAGGGCTGGCAGCCCCAGCATTTT.

The chain recombines TRBV7-6 with TRBJ2-3, with 11 bases lining up with TRBD2. V was pared by 1 base and J by 8 bases, with 8 bases of the junction left unmatched. The CDR3 sequence is 16 residues long. Germline V CDR1 and CDR2: SGHVS, FNYEAQ. CDR3 in DNA: TGTGCCAGCAGCTTAGGGCTAGCGGGAGGCTCAGGTACGCAGTATTTT. Translated: CASSLGLAGGSGTQYF. Supplemented by reference TRBV7-6 and TRBJ2-3, the full variable domain reads GAGVSQSPRYKVTKRGQDVALRCDPISGHVSLYWYRQALGQGPEFLTYFNYEAQQDKSGLPNDRFSAERPEGSISTLTIQRTEQRDSAMYRCASSLGLAGGSGTQYFGPGTRLTVL.

The rearrangement joins TRBV9 to TRBJ2-5; tentatively, D is TRBD1 (6 bases). Germline loops: CDR1 SGDLS, CDR2 YYNGEE. V lost 0 bases and J lost 3, with 9 bases in between. This CDR3 is built from 14 residues. The CDR3 loop reads CASSVAPGEETQYF. CDR3 nucleotide sequence: TGTGCCAGCAGCGTAGCCCCAGGGGAAGAGACCCAGTACTTC.

V and J are TRBV10-3 and TRBJ2-1, with 7 bases that match TRBD2. J was trimmed by 6 bases and V by 11 bases; bases with no gene match: 16. CDR1 ENHRY and CDR2 SYGVKD come from the germline V gene. CDR3 length: 15 residues. CDR3 nucleotides: TGTGCCGTGTCTGACTCGGGACTACCCCTCAATGAGCAGTTCTTC. Its translation: CAVSDSGLPLNEQFF.

The chain recombines TRBV2 with TRBJ1-5; D perhaps matches TRBD1 (6 bases). The CDR3 runs to 18 residues. The germline V gene encodes CDR1 SNHLY and CDR2 FYNNEI. V was pared by 6 bases and J by 6 bases, with 27 bases between. The CDR3 is CASSRRGSGGFTIQPQHF. The CDR3 DNA reads TGTGCCAGCAGCAGAAGGGGGTCGGGCGGTTTTACTATTCAGCCCCAGCATTTT.

The CDR3 spells CASSSGIGLNSGANVLTF. CDR3 DNA sequence: TGTGCCAGCAGCTCCGGTATAGGACTTAACTCTGGGGCCAACGTCCTGACTTTC. This chain uses TRBV13 with TRBJ2-6; tentatively, D is TRBD2 (5 bases). The length of the CDR3 is 18 residues. V was pared by 4 bases and J by 0 bases, with 16 bases between. CDR1 is PRHDT, CDR2 FYEKMQ, per germline (reference sequence). Combining the CDR3 with reference TRBV13 and TRBJ2-6 gives the whole variable domain AAGVIQSPRHLIKEKRETATLKCYPIPRHDTVYWYQQGPGQDPQFLISFYEKMQSDKGSIPDRFSAQQFSDYHSELNMSSLELGDSALYFCASSSGIGLNSGANVLTFGAGSRLTVL.

The chain employs TRBV28 and TRBJ1-4; TRBD1 is a possible D gene (5 bases). The CDR3 totals 16 residues. Germline V gives CDR1 MDHEN, CDR2 SYDVKM. Between the trimmed V and J ends, which lost 5 bases and 5 bases, there was a span of 18 bases. The CDR3 is CASSLTGGYGNEKLFF. CDR3 nucleotide sequence: TGTGCCAGCAGTCTAACGGGGGGGTATGGAAATGAAAAACTGTTTTTT.

The CDR3 loop is CASSRTGTAGEKLFF. In DNA, the CDR3 is TGTGCCAGCAGCAGAACCGGGACAGCTGGCGAAAAACTGTTTTTT. This chain links TRBV9 with TRBJ1-4; 7 bases are a match to TRBD1. This CDR3 is 15 amino acids long. Trimming at V came to 4 bases and at J to 8 bases, leaving 11 bases not matched to a gene. From germline, CDR1 is SGDLS and CDR2 YYNGEE.

This clone was found once. The chain couples TRBV29-1 to TRBJ2-1; D unclear. The CDR3 has 12 residues. The germline V gene encodes CDR1 SQVTM and CDR2 ANQGSEA. CDR3 coding DNA: TGCAGTCTCCTTCTCTCCTACAATGAGCAGTTCTTC. It specifies CSLLLSYNEQFF.

This clone showed up just once. CDR3 sequence reads: CASSLPTVNTEAFF. CDR3 in DNA: TGTGCCAGCAGTCTCCCGACAGTGAACACTGAAGCTTTCTTT. V gene TRBV6-6 combines with J gene TRBJ1-1, with a possible D match to TRBD1 (5 bases). CDR1 is MNHNY, CDR2 SVGAGI, per germline (reference sequence). CDR3 length: 14 residues. Trimming removed 5 bases from V and 0 bases from J, with 10 bases in between.

The chain joins TRBV28 to TRBJ1-1, with D perhaps TRBD1 (5 bases). CDR1 is MDHEN, CDR2 SYDVKM, per germline. The CDR3 contains 13 residues. V was cut by 2 bases and J by 6 bases, with 10 bases left in between. CDR3 in DNA: TGTGCCAGCAGTTTAGGAGGGACCCCTGAAGCTTTCTTT. Its translation: CASSLGGTPEAFF.

The rearrangement uses TRBV9 and TRBJ1-1, with a possible D match to TRBD1 (6 bases). Germline V gene sequence: CDR1 SGDLS, CDR2 YYNGEE. The CDR3 sequence is 13 residues long. Trimming removed 5 bases at V and 0 bases at J, with 8 bases between. CDR3 sequence: CASSRGMNTEAFF. The DNA of the CDR3 is TGTGCCAGCAGTAGGGGGATGAACACTGAAGCTTTCTTT.

V usage is TRBV14 and J usage is TRBJ2-1; no clear D gene. CDR1 and CDR2 from the germline V gene are SGHDN and FVKESK. Trimming took off 0 bases at V and 0 bases at J, with 15 bases between the two ends. The CDR3 covers 18 residues. The CDR3: CASSQEGWSWSSYNEQFF. Here the CDR3 DNA reads TGTGCCAGCAGCCAAGAAGGTTGGTCGTGGAGCTCCTACAATGAGCAGTTCTTC.

V gene TRBV6-1 combines with J gene TRBJ2-5, with D tentatively TRBD2 (5 bases). Trimming stripped 8 bases from V and 0 bases from J, with 13 bases between. There are 14 residues in the CDR3. Germline CDR1 MNHNS, CDR2 SASEGT. The CDR3 DNA reads as TGTGCCAGCCCTAAAGCGGATTACCAAGAGACCCAGTACTTC. It is translated as CASPKADYQETQYF.

This chain links TRBV5-1 with TRBJ2-1; 8 positions agree with TRBD2. The CDR3 length is 12 residues. V shed 6 bases, J shed 10 bases, and the junction held 6 bases outside the gene matches. In germline, CDR1 is SGHRS, CDR2 YFSETQ. CDR3 residues: CASTMPGGEQFF. As DNA, the CDR3 is TGCGCCAGCACTATGCCGGGGGGGGAGCAGTTCTTC.

The genes are TRBV5-4 and TRBJ1-3; 10 bases match TRBD1. Germline CDR1 SGHNT, CDR2 YYREEE (reference sequence). The V and J ends lost 4 bases and 4 bases, in that order; junction bases with no gene match: 8. The CDR3 loop spans 16 amino acids. CDR3 sequence: CASSDRDRGGGNTIYF. CDR3 bases: TGTGCCAGCAGCGACCGGGACAGGGGTGGGGGAAACACCATATATTTT.

This sequence joins TRBV7-9 and TRBJ1-1; TRBD1 might be the D (6 bases). The V end lost 5 bases, the J end lost 4 bases, and 14 bases lay between the germline ends. Germline CDR1 and CDR2: SEHNR and FQNEAQ (reference sequence). CDR3 length: 14 residues. This CDR3 reads CASSPEAQGTEAFF. CDR3 nucleotide sequence: TGTGCCAGCAGCCCAGAGGCACAGGGCACTGAAGCTTTCTTT.

V is TRBV6-5 and J is TRBJ1-3, with TRBD1 identical over 7 bases. CDR1 is MNHEY, CDR2 SVGAGI, per germline. V shed 6 bases, J shed 7 bases, and the junction held 6 bases outside the gene matches. The CDR3 sequence is 13 residues long. CDR3 in amino acids: CASSLQTGNTIYF. The CDR3 DNA follows: TGTGCCAGCAGCCTCCAGACAGGGAACACCATATATTTT.

The V call is TRBV19, the J call TRBJ2-7; the match to TRBD1 covers 7 bases. Germline CDR1 LNHDA, CDR2 SQIVND (reference sequence). V gave up 1 base and J gave up 2 bases; unmatched junction bases: 2. The CDR3 extends over 14 amino acids. The CDR3 DNA follows: TGTGCCAGTAGTATAGGGACAGGCGCCTACGAGCAGTACTTC. Its translation is CASSIGTGAYEQYF.

V and J are TRBV27 and TRBJ1-5, with 9 bases aligning to TRBD1. J gave up 6 bases and V 1 base, and 4 bases lay outside the gene matches. The CDR3 sequence is 15 residues long. Germline lookup yields CDR1 MNHEY and CDR2 SMNVEV (reference sequence). In DNA, the CDR3 is TGTGCCAGCAGTTTATTACAGGGGGCAGGTCAGCCCCAGCATTTT. Translation gives CASSLLQGAGQPQHF.